The 26 T cell receptor beta chains below all came from one sample that was sequenced in a study of blood T cells in healthy people across ages. Next came a second PCR, run for about 6 to 12 cycles, which used a sample-barcoded 5' primer along with a J-beta primer mix. Via MiXCR, TCRdb re-called the 5' RACE reads, giving one row per CDR3 protein. The sample includes 1.5 million to 2 million distinct CDR3 sequences, roughly 52% seen only once; the top ten take 2.1%. Sequenced input: blood. These receptors were obtained from a woman in her 40s in good health.

The CDR3 protein is CASSLTDRQETQYF. The CDR3 DNA sequence: TGTGCCAGCAGTTTGACAGACCGCCAAGAGACCCAGTACTTC. This chain connects TRBV28 to TRBJ2-5; a possible D gene is TRBD1 (5 bases). CDR1 and CDR2 (germline): MDHEN, SYDVKM. This CDR3 is 14 amino acids long. Between the trimmed V and J ends, which lost 3 bases and 1 base, there was a span of 9 bases.

V is TRBV28 and J is TRBJ2-1; D may be TRBD1 or TRBD2 (6 bases each). Trimming shortened V by 7 bases and J by 8 bases, and 18 bases separated the two germline ends. Germline assignment: CDR1 MDHEN and CDR2 SYDVKM. CDR3 size: 14 residues. CDR3: CASTIRGPIDEQFF. In DNA form, the CDR3 reads TGTGCCAGCACCATCCGGGGGCCGATCGATGAGCAGTTCTTC.

Only a few counts were recorded for this clonotype. The chain joins TRBV5-1 to TRBJ2-5; no reliable D call. Germline V gene lookup returns CDR1 SGHRS and CDR2 YFSETQ. V dropped 5 bases and J dropped 2 bases, with 7 bases sitting between them. The CDR3 consists of 12 residues. The CDR3 region is CASRAPQETQYF. CDR3 in DNA: TGCGCCAGCAGGGCTCCTCAAGAGACCCAGTACTTC. Combining the CDR3 with reference TRBV5-1 and TRBJ2-5 gives the whole variable domain KAGVTQTPRYLIKTRGQQVTLSCSPISGHRSVSWYQQTPGQGLQFLFEYFSETQRNKGNFPGRFSGRQFSNSRSEMNVSTLELGDSALYLCASRAPQETQYFGPGTRLLVL.

The chain links TRBV4-1 to TRBJ1-3, with TRBD1 as a possible D gene (6 bases). Germline V CDR1 and CDR2: MGHRA, YSYEKL. CDR3 size: 15 residues. Trimming cost V 3 bases and J 4 bases, with 13 bases left between them. CDR3 protein: CASSQGTGPGNTIYF. The CDR3 nucleotides read TGCGCCAGCAGCCAGGGCACAGGGCCCGGAAACACCATATATTTT.

This clonotype appeared once. The chain joins TRBV20-1 to TRBJ2-1; 7 nucleotides match TRBD1. Germline V gene lookup returns CDR1 DFQATT and CDR2 SNEGSKA (reference sequence). Trimming removed 6 bases from V and 6 bases from J; junction bases left unmatched: 11. The CDR3 spans 14 residues. The DNA of the CDR3 is TGCAGTGCAAGAAGGGGGCCAGAGGGCAATGAGCAGTTCTTC. This gives the protein CSARRGPEGNEQFF.

Only a few counts were recorded for this clonotype. This sequence joins TRBV7-2 and TRBJ2-5; D may correspond to TRBD1 or TRBD2 (6 bases each). The germline V gene has CDR1 SGHTA and CDR2 FQGNSA. The V and J ends lost 5 bases and 4 bases respectively, with 14 bases between them. The CDR3 loop spans 14 amino acids. DNA for the CDR3: TGTGCCAGCAGCCGGTCGGGGGCCCGAGAGACCCAGTACTTC. This sequence encodes CASSRSGARETQYF. Drawing the rest from reference TRBV7-2 and TRBJ2-5, the complete variable domain is GAGVSQSPSNKVTEKGKDVELRCDPISGHTALYWYRQSLGQGLEFLIYFQGNSAPDKSGLPSDRFSAERTGGSVSTLTIQRTQQEDSAVYLCASSRSGARETQYFGPGTRLLVL.

The J gene is TRBJ2-5, the V gene TRBV3-1; 7 positions match TRBD2. The CDR3 covers 15 residues. Unmatched junction bases numbered 10, after V lost 0 bases and J lost 9 bases. Germline V gene lookup returns CDR1 LGHDT and CDR2 YNNKEL (reference sequence). The CDR3 sequence is CASSQDQSGAPPQYF. As DNA, the CDR3 is TGTGCCAGCAGCCAAGATCAAAGCGGGGCCCCACCCCAGTACTTC.

The rearrangement uses TRBV9 and TRBJ2-7; a weak D match, TRBD1 (5 bases). Germline CDR1 SGDLS, CDR2 YYNGEE. There are 14 residues in the CDR3. The germline V and J ends were trimmed by 3 bases and 7 bases, with 17 bases remaining between them. The CDR3 sequence is CASSATTGYNEQYF. CDR3 in DNA: TGTGCCAGCAGCGCTACAACAGGTTACAATGAGCAGTACTTC.

A few counts support this clonotype. V is TRBV7-9 and J is TRBJ2-7; no clear D. The J call is in doubt because the DNA end fits TRBJ2-5 better. The CDR3 loop spans 15 amino acids. From germline, CDR1 is SEHNR and CDR2 FQNEAQ (reference sequence). The CDR3 nucleotides read TGTGCCAGCAGCTTAGCAGGGTACAGCCAAGAGACCCAGTACTTC. This codes for CASSLAGYSQETQYF.

This chain's CDR3 is CASSFTRDIDEQFF. The CDR3 DNA is TGTGCCAGCAGTTTCACCAGAGACATAGATGAGCAGTTCTTC. This chain uses TRBV6-6 with TRBJ2-1; D call uncertain. The CDR3 contains 14 residues. Germline V CDR1 and CDR2: MNHNY, SVGAGI (reference sequence). V was trimmed by 4 bases and J by 8 bases, leaving 15 bases between them.

A word on this clonotype: This CDR3 is missing its conserved last phenylalanine or tryptophan, likely due to a read error. This sequence joins TRBV6-2 or TRBV6-3 and TRBJ2-4, with D perhaps TRBD1 or TRBD2 (6 bases each). The V end lost 7 bases, the J end lost 8 bases, and 21 bases lay between the germline ends. Germline assignment: CDR1 MNHEY and CDR2 SVGEGT. The CDR3 has 15 amino acids. The CDR3 spells CASTKGDWADDIQYV. The CDR3 bases are TGTGCCAGCACCAAGGGGGACTGGGCGGATGACATTCAGTACGTC.

The chain has TRBV28 and TRBJ2-7; 7 nucleotides agree with TRBD1. J was trimmed by 11 bases and V by 5 bases; bases with no gene match: 9. The CDR3 has 12 residues. Germline values: CDR1 MDHEN, CDR2 SYDVKM. The CDR3: CASSNRDSREYF. DNA for the CDR3: TGTGCCAGCAGTAACCGGGACAGCCGGGAGTACTTC.

This clonotype was seen a few times. The chain employs TRBV11-2 and TRBJ2-5; either TRBD1 or TRBD2 may fit D (5 bases each). Germline values: CDR1 SGHAT, CDR2 FQNNGV. V dropped 1 base and J dropped 9 bases, with 15 bases sitting between them. The CDR3 runs 14 residues. This CDR3 is CASSLGSTVGAQYF. Written as DNA, the CDR3 is TGTGCCAGCAGCTTAGGATCCACGGTGGGGGCCCAGTACTTC.

With respect to this clonotype: A junction boundary mismatches the germline segment, possibly from a read error. The chain employs TRBV4-2 and TRBJ1-1, with unresolved D. Per the germline V gene, CDR1 is LGHNA and CDR2 is YNFKEQ. CDR3 length equals 14 residues. Here the CDR3 DNA reads TGTGCCAGTAGCCAAGATCAGTCAGACACTGAAGCTTTCTTT. Its protein is CASSQDQSDTEAFF.

This sequence joins TRBV20-1 and TRBJ2-7; no reliable D call. The J call may be in error: the DNA end matches TRBJ2-5 better. Germline V gives CDR1 DFQATT, CDR2 SNEGSKA (reference sequence). This CDR3 is 15 amino acids long. CDR3 nucleotides: TGCAGTGCTAGAGATCTGGCCCTTGTTGGGGAGACCCAGTACTTC. Translated, it gives CSARDLALVGETQYF.

The V gene is TRBV7-3, the J gene TRBJ2-1, with D possibly being TRBD1 (5 bases). Looked up from germline, CDR1 is SGHTA and CDR2 is FQGTGA. The germline V and J ends were trimmed by 1 base and 6 bases, with 16 bases remaining between them. The CDR3 extends over 16 amino acids. The CDR3 here is CASSLKGPGIANEQFF. The CDR3 nucleotides are TGTGCCAGCAGCTTAAAAGGGCCAGGGATTGCCAATGAGCAGTTCTTC.

This chain joins TRBV20-1 and TRBJ1-5, with TRBD1 as a possible D gene (5 bases). The CDR3 is 15 amino acids. CDR1 is DFQATT, CDR2 SNEGSKA, per germline (reference sequence). Trimming shortened V by 6 bases and J by 5 bases, and 20 bases separated the two germline ends. CDR3 sequence (DNA): TGCAGTGCCACAGACCCCCAGGGACCTGATCAGCCCCAGCATTTT. Protein: CSATDPQGPDQPQHF.

The chain carries TRBV28 and TRBJ2-5; 11 bases line up with TRBD1. Trimming removed 4 bases from V and 5 bases from J; junction bases left unmatched: 9. The CDR3 runs to 16 residues. In germline, CDR1 is MDHEN, CDR2 SYDVKM. The CDR3 sequence is CASSSPHGTGGETQYF. CDR3 nucleotide sequence: TGTGCCAGCAGTTCCCCGCACGGGACAGGGGGGGAGACCCAGTACTTC.

This clonotype was seen more than once but under ten times. V and J are TRBV29-1 and TRBJ2-4, with 9 bases matching TRBD1. The junction had 11 bases not matched to a gene; V was cut back by 7 bases and J by 13 bases. CDR1 is SQVTM and CDR2 is ANQGSEA in the germline V gene. This CDR3 comprises 12 residues. CDR3 bases: TGCAGCGGCTGGGGACAGGGTGGGAAGCAGTACTTC. Its protein product is CSGWGQGGKQYF.

This chain uses TRBV4-3 with TRBJ2-7; 8 bases agree with TRBD2. Trimming removed 0 bases from V and 3 bases from J; junction bases left unmatched: 13. The V gene's germline CDR1 is LGHNA and CDR2 YSLEER. This CDR3 is 18 amino acids long. In nucleotides, the CDR3 is TGCGCCAGCAGCCAAGAAATACCGGTAGCGGGGAACGTCTACGAGCAGTACTTC. Amino acids: CASSQEIPVAGNVYEQYF.

This clonotype occurred a few times. The rearrangement joins TRBV2 to TRBJ2-3, with no clear D. Trimming shortened V by 7 bases and J by 2 bases, and 13 bases separated the two germline ends. CDR1 and CDR2 (germline): SNHLY, FYNNEI. The CDR3 runs to 14 residues. The CDR3 DNA follows: TGTGCCAGCACTTTTCTAGGAGACACAGATACGCAGTATTTT. Amino acids: CASTFLGDTDTQYF.

V gene TRBV2 combines with J gene TRBJ2-3; tentatively, D is TRBD1 (6 bases). Looked up from germline, CDR1 is SNHLY and CDR2 is FYNNEI. The CDR3 loop spans 15 amino acids. Trimming removed 1 base at V and 4 bases at J, with 12 bases between. CDR3 DNA: TGTGCCAGCAGTGAAGGGACAGATCGGGCAGATACGCAGTATTTT. Translation gives CASSEGTDRADTQYF.

This clonotype was observed at least ten times. The J gene is TRBJ2-5, the V gene TRBV6-5; 9 positions match TRBD1. After removal of 9 bases from V and 4 bases from J, the junction contained 15 bases not matched to a gene. Germline V gives CDR1 MNHEY, CDR2 SVGAGI. This CDR3 spans 16 amino acids. Written as DNA, the CDR3 is TGTGCCAGTGTAAACAGGGGGCCTCCAGCTCTAGAGACCCAGTACTTC. Its translation: CASVNRGPPALETQYF.

In its sample, this clonotype was seen a few times. The rearrangement uses TRBV12-3 or TRBV12-4 and TRBJ1-4; 11 bases are shared with TRBD1. J was trimmed by 8 bases and V by 5 bases; bases with no gene match: 10. The CDR3 totals 16 residues. DNA of the CDR3: TGTGCCAGCAGTCTTGGACAGGGGGCCCTGCGGGAAAAACTGTTTTTT. Translation gives CASSLGQGALREKLFF.

J is TRBJ2-5 and V is TRBV3-1; 9 positions match TRBD2. V shed 3 bases, J shed 6 bases, and the junction held 8 bases outside the gene matches. The CDR3 loop spans 15 amino acids. CDR1 LGHDT and CDR2 YNNKEL come from the germline V gene (reference sequence). CDR3 sequence reads: CASSQVAGAVQTQYF. CDR3 bases: TGTGCCAGCAGCCAGGTAGCGGGGGCCGTCCAGACCCAGTACTTC.

CDR3 nucleotide sequence: TGTGCCACCAGCAGAAGCCTGGGCTTAGGTACCGGGGAGCTGTTTTTT. Translated: CATSRSLGLGTGELFF. The rearrangement links TRBV15 to TRBJ2-2; no clear D gene. V was trimmed by 2 bases and J by 5 bases, leaving 15 bases between them. Germline V gene lookup returns CDR1 LNHNV and CDR2 YYDKDF (reference sequence). The CDR3 contains 16 residues. Using reference TRBV15 and TRBJ2-2 for the parts outside the CDR3, the full variable domain is DAMVIQNPRYQVTQFGKPVTLSCSQTLNHNVMYWYQQKSSQAPKLLFHYYDKDFNNEADTPDNFQSRRPNTSFCFLDIRSPGLGDTAMYLCATSRSLGLGTGELFFGEGSRLTVL.